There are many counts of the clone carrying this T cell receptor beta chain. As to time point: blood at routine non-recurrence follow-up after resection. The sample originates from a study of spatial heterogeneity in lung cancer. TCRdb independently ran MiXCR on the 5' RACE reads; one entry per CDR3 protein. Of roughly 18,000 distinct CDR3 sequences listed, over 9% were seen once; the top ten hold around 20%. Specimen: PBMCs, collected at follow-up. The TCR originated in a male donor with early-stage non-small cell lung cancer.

The CDR3: CASSDGQGSTGELFF. The CDR3 region has the DNA TGTGCCAGCAGCGACGGACAGGGCAGCACCGGGGAGCTGTTTTTT. V and J are TRBV7-2 and TRBJ2-2; 8 nucleotides align to TRBD1. CDR1 is SGHTA, CDR2 FQGNSA, per germline. CDR3 length equals 15 residues. The trim removed 5 bases at V and 4 bases at J, leaving 6 bases unmatched.